The entry below gives a single T cell receptor (beta chain) sequence along with its context. What it binds is unknown. These data originate in a study of vaccination effects on CD4 cells after COVID-19. The authors isolated CD4+ T cells after ten to eleven days of culture. Two doses of either BNT162b2 or mRNA-1273 were given to each participant. Germline V lookup: CDR1 SEHNR, CDR2 FQNEAQ (reference sequence). CDR3 length equals 15 residues. V gave up 2 bases and J gave up 6 bases; unmatched junction bases: 7. Profiled with immunoSEQ multiplex PCR; TCRdb holds only in-frame clones, not every one. The top ten clones hold around 4% of a sample with 57,000 or so clones, under 85% of them seen once.

The TCR was taken from a human donor who received a COVID-19 vaccine. The sequencing here drew on CD4+ T cells from PBMCs cultured without peptide, taken after COVID-19 vaccination. J is TRBJ1-5 and V is TRBV7-9; TRBD1 aligns across 7 bases. The CDR3 sequence: CASSLSTAGGQPQHF. The CDR3 nucleotides read TGTGCCAGCAGCTTAAGTACGGCAGGGGGTCAGCCCCAGCATTTT.